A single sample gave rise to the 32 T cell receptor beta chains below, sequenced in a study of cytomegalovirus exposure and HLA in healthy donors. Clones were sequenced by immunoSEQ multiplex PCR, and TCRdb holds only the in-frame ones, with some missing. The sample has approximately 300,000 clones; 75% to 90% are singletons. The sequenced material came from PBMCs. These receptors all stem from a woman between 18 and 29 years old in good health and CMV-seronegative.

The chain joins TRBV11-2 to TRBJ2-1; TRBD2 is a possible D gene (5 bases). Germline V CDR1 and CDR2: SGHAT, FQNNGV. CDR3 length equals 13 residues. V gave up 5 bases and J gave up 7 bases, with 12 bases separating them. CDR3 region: CASSLGEVNEQFF. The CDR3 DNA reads TGTGCCAGCAGCCTGGGAGAGGTAAATGAGCAGTTCTTC.

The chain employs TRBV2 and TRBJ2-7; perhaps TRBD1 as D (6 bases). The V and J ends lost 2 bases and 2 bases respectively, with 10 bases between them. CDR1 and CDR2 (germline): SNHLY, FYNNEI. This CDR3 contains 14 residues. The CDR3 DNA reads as TGTGCCAGCAGTGAACAGGGGTCGGCCTACGAGCAGTACTTC. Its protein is CASSEQGSAYEQYF.

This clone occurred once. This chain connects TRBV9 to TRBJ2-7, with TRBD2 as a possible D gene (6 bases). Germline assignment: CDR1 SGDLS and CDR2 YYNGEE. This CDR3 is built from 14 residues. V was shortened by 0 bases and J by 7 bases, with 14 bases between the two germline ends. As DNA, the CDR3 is TGTGCCAGCAGCGTAGTAGGGCAGGGAGGTGAGCAGTACTTC. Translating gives CASSVVGQGGEQYF.

CDR3 amino acids: CASSRDSGEGQFF. The CDR3 DNA sequence: TGCGCCAGCAGCCGGGACAGCGGTGAAGGGCAGTTCTTC. V is TRBV4-3 and J is TRBJ2-1; 7 nucleotides align to TRBD1. V was pared by 4 bases and J by 12 bases, with 9 bases of the junction left unmatched. This CDR3 region has 13 residues. The germline CDR1 and CDR2 sequences are LGHNA and YSLEER.

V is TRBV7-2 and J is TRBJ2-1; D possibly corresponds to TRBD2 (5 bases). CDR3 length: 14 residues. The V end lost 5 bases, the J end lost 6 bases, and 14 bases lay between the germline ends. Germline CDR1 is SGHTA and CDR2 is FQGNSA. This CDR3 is CASSLAGILNEQFF. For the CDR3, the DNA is TGTGCCAGCAGCCTTGCCGGGATCCTCAATGAGCAGTTCTTC.

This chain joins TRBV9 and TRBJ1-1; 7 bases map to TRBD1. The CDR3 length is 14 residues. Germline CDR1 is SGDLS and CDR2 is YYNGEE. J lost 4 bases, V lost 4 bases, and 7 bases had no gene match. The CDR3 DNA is TGTGCCAGCAGCCCGACAGGGACCTTCACTGAAGCTTTCTTT. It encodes CASSPTGTFTEAFF.

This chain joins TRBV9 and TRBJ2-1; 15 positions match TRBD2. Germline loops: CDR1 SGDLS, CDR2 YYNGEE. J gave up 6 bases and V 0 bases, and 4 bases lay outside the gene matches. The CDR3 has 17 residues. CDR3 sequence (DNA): TGTGCCAGCAGCGTAGGGAGGACTAGCGGGAGGGGCAATGAGCAGTTCTTC. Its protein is CASSVGRTSGRGNEQFF.

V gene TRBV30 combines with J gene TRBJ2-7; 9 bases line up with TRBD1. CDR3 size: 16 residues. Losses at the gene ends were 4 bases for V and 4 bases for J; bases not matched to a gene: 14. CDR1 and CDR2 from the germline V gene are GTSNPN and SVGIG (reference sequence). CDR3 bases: TGTGCCTGGACCCCCTCGGGGACAGGGAGTCGGTACGAGCAGTACTTC. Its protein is CAWTPSGTGSRYEQYF.

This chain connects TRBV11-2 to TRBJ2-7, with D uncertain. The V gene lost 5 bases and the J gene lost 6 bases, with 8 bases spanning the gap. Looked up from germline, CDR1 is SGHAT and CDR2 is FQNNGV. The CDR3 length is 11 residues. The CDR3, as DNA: TGTGCCAGCAGCCCACCGGGCGAGCAGTACTTC. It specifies CASSPPGEQYF.

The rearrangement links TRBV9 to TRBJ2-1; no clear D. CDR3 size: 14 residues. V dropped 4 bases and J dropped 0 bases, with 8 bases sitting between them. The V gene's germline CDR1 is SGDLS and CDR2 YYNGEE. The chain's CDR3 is CASSPPSSYNEQFF. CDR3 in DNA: TGTGCCAGCAGCCCCCCGAGCTCCTACAATGAGCAGTTCTTC.

CDR3 sequence reads: CASSLASGSTQYF. In DNA form, the CDR3 reads TGTGCCAGCAGCTTGGCTTCCGGGTCAACGCAGTATTTT. The chain combines TRBV5-4 with TRBJ2-3; D is unclear. Germline loops: CDR1 SGHNT, CDR2 YYREEE (reference sequence). The ends were cut back, 0 bases at V and 9 bases at J, with 11 bases in the middle. This CDR3 has 13 residues.

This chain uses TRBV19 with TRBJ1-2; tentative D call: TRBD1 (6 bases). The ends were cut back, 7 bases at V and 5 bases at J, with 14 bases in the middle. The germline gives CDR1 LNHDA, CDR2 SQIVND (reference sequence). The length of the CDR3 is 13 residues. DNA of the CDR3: TGTGCCAGTACCCGGGGCAGGGGTTATGGCTACACCTTC. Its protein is CASTRGRGYGYTF.

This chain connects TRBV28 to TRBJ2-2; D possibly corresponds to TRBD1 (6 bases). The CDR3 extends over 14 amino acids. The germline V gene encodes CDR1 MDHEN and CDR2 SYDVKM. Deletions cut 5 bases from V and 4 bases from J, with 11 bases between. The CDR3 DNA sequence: TGTGCCAGCAGTCCTACAGGGTTCACCGGGGAGCTGTTTTTT. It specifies CASSPTGFTGELFF.

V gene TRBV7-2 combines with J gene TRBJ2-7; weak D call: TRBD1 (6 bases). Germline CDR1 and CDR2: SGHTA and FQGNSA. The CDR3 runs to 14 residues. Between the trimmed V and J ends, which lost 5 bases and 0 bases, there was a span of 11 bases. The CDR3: CASSQGRGSYEQYF. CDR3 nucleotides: TGTGCCAGCAGCCAAGGCAGGGGCTCCTACGAGCAGTACTTC.

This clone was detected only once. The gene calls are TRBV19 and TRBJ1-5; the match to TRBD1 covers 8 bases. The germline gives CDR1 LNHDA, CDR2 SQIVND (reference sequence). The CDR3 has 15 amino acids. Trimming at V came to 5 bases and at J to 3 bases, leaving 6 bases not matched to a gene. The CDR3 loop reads CASSAQGGVNQPQHF. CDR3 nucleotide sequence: TGTGCCAGTAGTGCACAGGGGGGTGTCAATCAGCCCCAGCATTTT.

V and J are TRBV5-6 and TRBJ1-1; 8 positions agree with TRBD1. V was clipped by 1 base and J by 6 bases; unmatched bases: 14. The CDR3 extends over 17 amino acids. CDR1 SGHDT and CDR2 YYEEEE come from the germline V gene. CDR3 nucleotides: TGTGCCAGCAGCTTGTACGGACTGACAGGGGAAGGTCCTGAAGCTTTCTTT. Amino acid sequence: CASSLYGLTGEGPEAFF.

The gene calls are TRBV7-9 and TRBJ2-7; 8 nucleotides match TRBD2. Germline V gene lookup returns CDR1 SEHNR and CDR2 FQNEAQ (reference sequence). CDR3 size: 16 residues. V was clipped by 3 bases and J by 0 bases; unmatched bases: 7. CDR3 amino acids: CASSFSSGSVSYEQYF. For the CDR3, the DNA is TGTGCCAGCAGCTTCTCAAGCGGGAGTGTCTCCTACGAGCAGTACTTC. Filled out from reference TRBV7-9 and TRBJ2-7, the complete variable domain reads DTGVSQNPRHKITKRGQNVTFRCDPISEHNRLYWYRQTLGQGPEFLTYFQNEAQLEKSRLLSDRFSAERPKGSFSTLEIQRTEQGDSAMYLCASSFSSGSVSYEQYFGPGTRLTVT.

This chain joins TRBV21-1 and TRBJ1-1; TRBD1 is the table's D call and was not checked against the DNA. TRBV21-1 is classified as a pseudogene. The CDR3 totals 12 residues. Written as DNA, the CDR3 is TGTGCCAGCAGCAATGTCAGGGAAGGAGCTTTCTTT. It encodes CASSNVREGAFF.

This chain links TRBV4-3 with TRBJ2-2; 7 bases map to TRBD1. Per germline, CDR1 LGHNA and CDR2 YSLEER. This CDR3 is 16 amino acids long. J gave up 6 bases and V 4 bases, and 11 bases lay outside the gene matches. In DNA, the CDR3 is TGCGCCAGCAGCCGCGGAGGACAGGTACCCCCCGGGGAGCTGTTTTTT. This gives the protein CASSRGGQVPPGELFF.

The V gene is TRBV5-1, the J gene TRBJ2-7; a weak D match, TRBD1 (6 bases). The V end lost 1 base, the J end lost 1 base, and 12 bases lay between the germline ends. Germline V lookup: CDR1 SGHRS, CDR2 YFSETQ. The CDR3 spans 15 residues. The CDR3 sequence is CASSLSTGPSYEQYF. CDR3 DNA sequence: TGCGCCAGCAGCTTGAGTACAGGGCCATCCTACGAGCAGTACTTC.

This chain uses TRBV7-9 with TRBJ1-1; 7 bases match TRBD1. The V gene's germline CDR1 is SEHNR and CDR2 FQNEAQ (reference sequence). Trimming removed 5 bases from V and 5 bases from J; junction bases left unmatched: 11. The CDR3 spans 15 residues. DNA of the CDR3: TGTGCCAGCAGCCCGCGGGGACAGCCGGGGACTGAAGCTTTCTTT. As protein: CASSPRGQPGTEAFF. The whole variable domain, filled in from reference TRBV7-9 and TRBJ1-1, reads DTGVSQNPRHKITKRGQNVTFRCDPISEHNRLYWYRQTLGQGPEFLTYFQNEAQLEKSRLLSDRFSAERPKGSFSTLEIQRTEQGDSAMYLCASSPRGQPGTEAFFGQGTRLTVV.

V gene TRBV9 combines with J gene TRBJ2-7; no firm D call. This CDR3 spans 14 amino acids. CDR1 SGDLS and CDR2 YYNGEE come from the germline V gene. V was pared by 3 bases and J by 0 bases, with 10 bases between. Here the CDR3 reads CASSARVSSYEQYF. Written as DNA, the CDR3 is TGTGCCAGCAGCGCTCGGGTCAGCTCCTACGAGCAGTACTTC.

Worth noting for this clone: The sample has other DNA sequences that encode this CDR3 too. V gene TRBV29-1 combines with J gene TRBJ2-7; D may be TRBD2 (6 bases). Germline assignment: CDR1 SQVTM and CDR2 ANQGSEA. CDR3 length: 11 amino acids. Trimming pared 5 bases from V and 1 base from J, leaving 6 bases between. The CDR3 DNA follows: TGCAGCGTTCGGGGGTCCTACGAGCAGTACTTC. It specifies CSVRGSYEQYF.

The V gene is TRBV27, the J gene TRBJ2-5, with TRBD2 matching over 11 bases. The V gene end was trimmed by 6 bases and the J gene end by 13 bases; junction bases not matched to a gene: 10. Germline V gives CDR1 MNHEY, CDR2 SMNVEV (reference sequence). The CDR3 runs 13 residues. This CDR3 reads CASRLTSGTLGYF. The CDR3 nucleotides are TGTGCCAGCAGACTGACTAGCGGGACGCTCGGGTACTTC.

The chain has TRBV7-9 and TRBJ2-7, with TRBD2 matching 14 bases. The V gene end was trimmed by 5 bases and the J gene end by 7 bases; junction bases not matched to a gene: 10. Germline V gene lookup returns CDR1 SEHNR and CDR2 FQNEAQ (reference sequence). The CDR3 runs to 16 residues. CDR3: CASSPPGLAGAREQYF. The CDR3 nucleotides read TGTGCCAGCAGCCCACCGGGACTAGCGGGAGCGAGAGAGCAGTACTTC. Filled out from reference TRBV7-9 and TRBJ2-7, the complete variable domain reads DTGVSQNPRHKITKRGQNVTFRCDPISEHNRLYWYRQTLGQGPEFLTYFQNEAQLEKSRLLSDRFSAERPKGSFSTLEIQRTEQGDSAMYLCASSPPGLAGAREQYFGPGTRLTVT.

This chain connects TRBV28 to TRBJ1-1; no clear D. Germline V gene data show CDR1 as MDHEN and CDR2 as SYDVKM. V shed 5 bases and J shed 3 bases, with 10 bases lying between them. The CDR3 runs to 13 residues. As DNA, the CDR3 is TGTGCCAGCAGTCCCCCGGGGTACACTGAAGCTTTCTTT. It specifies CASSPPGYTEAFF.

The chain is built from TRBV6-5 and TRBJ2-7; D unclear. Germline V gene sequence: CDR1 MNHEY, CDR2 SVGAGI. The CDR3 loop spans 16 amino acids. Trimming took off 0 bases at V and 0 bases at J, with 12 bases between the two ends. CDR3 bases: TGTGCCAGCAGTTACTCGGTGGCGTGGAGCTCCTACGAGCAGTACTTC. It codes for CASSYSVAWSSYEQYF.

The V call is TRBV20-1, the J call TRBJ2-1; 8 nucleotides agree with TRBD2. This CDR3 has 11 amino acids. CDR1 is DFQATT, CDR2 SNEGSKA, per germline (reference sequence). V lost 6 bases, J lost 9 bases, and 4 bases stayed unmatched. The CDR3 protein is CSAERGGEQFF. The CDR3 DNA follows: TGCAGTGCGGAACGGGGGGGTGAGCAGTTCTTC.

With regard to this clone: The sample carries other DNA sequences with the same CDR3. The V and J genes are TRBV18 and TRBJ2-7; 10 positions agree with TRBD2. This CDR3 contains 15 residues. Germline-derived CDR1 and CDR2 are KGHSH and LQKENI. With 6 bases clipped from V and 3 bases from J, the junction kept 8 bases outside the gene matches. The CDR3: CASSPAGLANYEQYF. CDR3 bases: TGTGCCAGCTCTCCAGCGGGACTAGCGAACTACGAGCAGTACTTC.

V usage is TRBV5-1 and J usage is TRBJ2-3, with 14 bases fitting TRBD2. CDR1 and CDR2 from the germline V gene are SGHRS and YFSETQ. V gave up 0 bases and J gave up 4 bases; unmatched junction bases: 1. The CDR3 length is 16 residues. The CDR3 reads CASSLGLAGGPDTQYF. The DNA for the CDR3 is TGCGCCAGCAGCTTGGGACTAGCGGGAGGGCCAGATACGCAGTATTTT. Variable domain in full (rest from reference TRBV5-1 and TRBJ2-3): KAGVTQTPRYLIKTRGQQVTLSCSPISGHRSVSWYQQTPGQGLQFLFEYFSETQRNKGNFPGRFSGRQFSNSRSEMNVSTLELGDSALYLCASSLGLAGGPDTQYFGPGTRLTVL.

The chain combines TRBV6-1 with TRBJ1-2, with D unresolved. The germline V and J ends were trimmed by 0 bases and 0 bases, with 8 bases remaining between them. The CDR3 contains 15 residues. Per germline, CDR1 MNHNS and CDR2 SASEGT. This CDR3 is CASSEAWAANYGYTF. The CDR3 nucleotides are TGTGCCAGCAGTGAAGCCTGGGCAGCTAACTATGGCTACACCTTC.

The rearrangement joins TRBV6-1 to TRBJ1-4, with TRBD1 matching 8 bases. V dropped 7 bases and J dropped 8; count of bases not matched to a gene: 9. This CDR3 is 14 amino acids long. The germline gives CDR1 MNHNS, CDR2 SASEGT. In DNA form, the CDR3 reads TGTGCCAGCATCCTAGACAGGGGAAACGAAAAACTGTTTTTT. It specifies CASILDRGNEKLFF.